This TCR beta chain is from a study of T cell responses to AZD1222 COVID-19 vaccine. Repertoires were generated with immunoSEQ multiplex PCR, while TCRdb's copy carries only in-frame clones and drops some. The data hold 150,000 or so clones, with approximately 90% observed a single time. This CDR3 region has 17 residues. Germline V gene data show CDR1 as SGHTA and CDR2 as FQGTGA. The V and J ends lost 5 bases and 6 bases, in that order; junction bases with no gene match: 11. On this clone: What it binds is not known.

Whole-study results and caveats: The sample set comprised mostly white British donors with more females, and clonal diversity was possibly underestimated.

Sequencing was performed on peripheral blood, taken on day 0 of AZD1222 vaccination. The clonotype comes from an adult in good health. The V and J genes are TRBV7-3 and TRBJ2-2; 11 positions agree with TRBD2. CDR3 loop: CASSQNLRTSGSGELFF. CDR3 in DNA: TGTGCCAGCAGCCAAAATTTGAGGACTAGCGGGTCCGGGGAGCTGTTTTTT.